This T cell receptor beta chain stems from a study of cytomegalovirus exposure and HLA in healthy donors (dated by TCRdb to the late 2010s). A note on the overall study: An earlier analysis of fewer than 750 of the donors reported 276 Gb of sequence data and approximately 120 million unique TCR beta sequences obtained from about 180 million T cells. An early release covering just under 650 HLA-typed donors comprised approximately 290 gigabases of sequencing data and around 80 million unique TCR sequences. Of the 398 genotyped donors, approximately 80% fell in the genetic ancestry cluster associated with self-reported Caucasian donors. The study was designed to test whether signatures of past pathogen exposure could be identified by cataloging public T cell receptors. The study used immunosequencing to profile the T cell repertoires of 666 subjects and linked those repertoires to cytomegalovirus serostatus. Besides the first cohort of around 700 subjects, a separate validation cohort made up of 120 or so different subjects was used. To predict cytomegalovirus infection status, the study brought together high-throughput TCR immunosequencing, statistical association of individual TCRs with disease status, and machine learning. A later analysis re-analyzed previously published TCR beta repertoires from 650 to 800 donors and added high-resolution HLA genotyping to study TCR occurrence patterns. Rather than drawing on any new phenotypic data, the later analysis identified candidate immune exposures from TCR beta sequences and the way those sequences occurred across donors. In an earlier analysis of 550 to 700 of the donors, high-throughput TCR beta sequencing was used to judge whether each TCR beta V gene segment behaved as functional or pseudogenic. Donor age, sex, ethnicity and CMV serostatus were compiled together with the repertoire data. Genome-wide SNP genotypes for about three fifths of the roughly 670 donors were used in a later genetic analysis, which treated that subset as a discovery cohort. Every repertoire in the discovery cohort had been generated on one and the same sequencing platform. HLA typing covered class I and class II loci at four-digit resolution. The number of donors typed differed by locus, with roughly 629-640 for A, B, C, DRB1 and DQB1, roughly 520 for DQA1, about 610 for DPA1, and around 450 for DPB1. Because of strong linkage in the cohort, roughly five DR-DQ haplotypes were treated as single units for association and clustering. Across 398 genotyped donors of the cohort, an average of 235,054 unique TCR beta nucleotide sequences per donor were sequenced, and approximately 17% of those sequences were non-productive.

Library method: the immunoSEQ multiplex PCR assay. For the multiplex PCR, a mixture combining 60 forward primers for TCR Vbeta segments and 13 reverse primers for TCR Jbeta segments was used. A multiplex PCR assay on genomic DNA amplified the CDR3 region of rearranged TCR beta genes. The amplified TCR beta libraries were sequenced on the Illumina HiSeq System as 87-base-pair reads. The paper's data handling went like this. In a later analysis, 77 million or so unique TCR beta chains were counted across the roughly 670 repertoires, and roughly 11 million of these chains were shared by at least two donors. To remove PCR and sequencing errors, raw reads were error-corrected and collapsed into unique sequences using a nearest-neighbor algorithm that merged closely related sequences. To assign V, D and J gene segments, CDR3 sequences were aligned to IMGT reference sequences. Each retained sequence needed at least a six-nucleotide match to both a V gene segment and a J gene segment. Rearrangements were classified as productive when the CDR3 lacked stop codons and remained in frame with V and J, and all other rearrangements were classified as non-productive. Following IMGT convention, CDR3 was defined as the stretch from the second conserved V-encoded cysteine to the conserved J-encoded phenylalanine. The earlier analysis of 587 of the donors excluded sequences that lacked an unambiguous match to a single V gene segment. An earlier analysis of approximately 590 of the donors classified V segments as functional when productive rearrangements were above 56.7% and as segregating when the standard deviation between donors was above 5%. To diagnose cytomegalovirus status from the catalog of TCR beta chain sequences, a statistical classification framework was built. In a later analysis, TCR nucleotide sequences were compared against IMGT/GENE-DB human TR gene sequences so that V and J genes could be assigned. In a later analysis, CDR3 sequences and most-parsimonious VDJ recombination scenarios were assigned using the TCRdist pipeline. In a later analysis, each TCR beta chain was defined by its CDR3 amino acid sequence together with its V-gene family, and reads without a unique V-gene family were excluded. In a later analysis, several hundred highly shared, low-generation-probability nucleotide sequences were removed to address suspected cross-contamination and a sequencing artifact. In a later analysis, a clonal expansion index was calculated for each public chain from normalized within-repertoire ranks of inferred template counts. Generation probabilities in a later analysis came from a VDJ recombination model fitted to out-of-frame rearrangements, and those results were checked against IGoR. A later analysis scored TCR-TCR, TCR-HLA and TCR-CMV co-occurrence with hypergeometric tests, applying a repertoire-size bias correction to TCR pairs. A later analysis estimated false discovery rates by permuting HLA or CMV assignments 20 times. A later analysis grouped co-occurring TCRs with DBSCAN, adding TCRdist sequence similarity when clustering within HLA-allele-positive subsets. Repertoires with fewer than 30,000 or more than 120,000 public chains were left out of co-occurrence clustering, as were a handful of repertoires with anomalous nucleotide sharing. TCRdb provides this immuneACCESS table in a form limited to in-frame rearrangements. Some clones are lacking; in checked studies, under half of them reflect an unresolved V gene, and why the rest are absent is not known. The V and J calls and the clone size are those of that table, but D and trimming were determined from the DNA. Counted in this sample were 95,000 to 150,000 clones; around three quarters of them appeared once. The ten largest clonotypes hold approximately 3.5% of the sample.

The cohort was made up of approximately 670 healthy bone marrow donors. At the time of sampling, all cohort members were nominally healthy, though unrecorded immune exposures were likely present. The donor was CMV seropositive and was included in the group of some 290 seropositive cohort members. Each donor provided a peripheral blood sample, and peripheral blood mononuclear cells were used for TCR beta sequencing. Genomic DNA was extracted from the blood cell samples with the Qiagen DNeasy Blood Extraction Kit. As for this clone: This receptor's antigen is unknown. The sample holds no much larger clone one base away, and base qualities are not on file.

Beyond this particular receptor, the publication reports: Assigning TCR associations to individual alleles was difficult when HLA alleles, especially DR and DQ, strongly co-occurred. Because HLA typing was missing for some donors at each locus, association tests included only the typed subset. According to a later analysis, parvovirus B19, influenza, CMV and Epstein-Barr virus appeared linked to several top co-occurrence clusters. In a later analysis, HLA-associated TCR beta chains were found to be more clonally expanded and to have lower generation probabilities than equally common non-associated chains. Most TCR sequences were observed very rarely across donors, whereas some public TCRs were present in many individuals. Compared with the roughly 720-donor mean, donors in an Asian-associated ancestry cluster had fewer N-insertions in productive TCRs, according to a later genetic analysis. Broadly in line with IMGT annotations, most TCR beta V segments showed up in productive rearrangements about 87% or about 30% of the time in an earlier analysis of a few hundred of the donors. Immune exposure information for the cohort was limited to CMV serostatus. A further reported finding was that TCR beta sequences accurately predicted the HLA-A and HLA-B alleles for most subjects in the first cohort. Presence/absence analyses assumed roughly uniform sequencing depth across donors, an assumption that may not hold. The classifier was reported to diagnose cytomegalovirus status with high specificity and sensitivity in both the original cohort and the validation cohort. Specific HLA alleles were associated with roughly 16,000 TCR beta sequences at a false discovery rate of 0.05 in a later analysis. Because counts were too low, more than 15 rarely observed V segments, including chromosome 9 orphons, were left out of the earlier analysis of a few hundred of the donors. A group of highly shared sequence variants was considered likely to be a technical artifact of the sequencing pipeline. V-gene and J-gene trimming of TCR beta chains was associated with a missense DCLRE1C variant in a later genetic analysis, and the association was replicated in an independent cohort. According to the authors, the approach could potentially be generalized to other disease states and immunological phenotypes. According to a later analysis, TCR association rates differed among HLA loci, with DRB1 alleles showing the most associated TCRs and HLA-C alleles showing the fewest. Three of the identified cytomegalovirus-associated TCR beta chains were confirmed in vitro to be specific for cytomegalovirus antigens. In this cohort, only TCR beta chains were sequenced, and detectable features were limited by the absence of alpha or paired-chain data. Some IMGT-functional V segments, including TRBV6-2 and TRBV6-3, could not be distinguished by the 87-base-pair reads and were therefore excluded. A later analysis found that most CMV-associated TCR beta chains appeared HLA-restricted, with HLA associations seemingly driven largely by CMV exposure. A total of some 180 TCR beta chains were listed by the study as associated with cytomegalovirus. Linkage disequilibrium might explain the correlated functional status among segregating V segments, but an unknown experimental factor could not be ruled out.

The germline V gene specifies SGHVS as CDR1 and FNYEAQ as CDR2. Deletion took 4 bases off V and 6 bases off J, with a span of 19 bases between the germline ends. Including cysteine and phenylalanine, the CDR3 has 16 amino acids. Only CDR3 DNA remains: 48 bases, in frame from the first base. The sequenced sample consisted of PBMCs. This clonotype originated in a woman in her thirties in good health and CMV-seropositive. The rearrangement combines TRBV7-6 with TRBJ2-1; the D gene is possibly TRBD2, with 7 bases matching. The CDR3 region reads CASSSIRRGPSNEQFF. The sequenced DNA: TGTGCCAGCAGCTCCATCCGGCGGGGGCCCTCCAATGAGCAGTTCTTC.